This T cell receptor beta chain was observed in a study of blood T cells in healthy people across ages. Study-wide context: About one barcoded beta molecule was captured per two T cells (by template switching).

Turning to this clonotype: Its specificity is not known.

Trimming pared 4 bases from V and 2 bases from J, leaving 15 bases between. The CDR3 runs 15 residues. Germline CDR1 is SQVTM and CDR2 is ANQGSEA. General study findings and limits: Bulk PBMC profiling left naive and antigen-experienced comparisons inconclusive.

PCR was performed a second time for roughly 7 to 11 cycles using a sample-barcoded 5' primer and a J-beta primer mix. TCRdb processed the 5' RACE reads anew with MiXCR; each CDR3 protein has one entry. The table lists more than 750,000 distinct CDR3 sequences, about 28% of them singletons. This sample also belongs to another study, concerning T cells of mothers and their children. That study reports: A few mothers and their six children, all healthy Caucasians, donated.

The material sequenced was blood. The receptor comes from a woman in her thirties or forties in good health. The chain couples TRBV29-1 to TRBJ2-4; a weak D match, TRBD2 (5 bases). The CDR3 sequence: CSVVSSGGTKNIQYF. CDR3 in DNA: TGCAGCGTTGTGTCGAGCGGTGGGACCAAAAACATTCAGTACTTC.